The rows below give T cell receptor beta chains drawn from one sample of a study of T cell clonotyping in hematopoietic cell transplantation. Sequenced by immunoSEQ multiplex PCR; TCRdb stores in-frame clones only, minus some. The sample lists under 9,000 clones; around 66% were seen once. Here the sequenced sample was peripheral blood mononuclear cells, taken 100 days after allogeneic stem cell transplant. Receptor source: a male patient aged 60-69 years who had an allogeneic stem cell transplant from an unrelated donor, so the T cells may come from the graft donor. Some clones in this sample may be carry-over from other donors' samples. CDR3s include the opening cysteine and the closing phenylalanine or tryptophan. D genes are given only for firm matches. Clone size is stated in some rows and not others, as once, few, many or a class when expanded.

clone size: NA; D gene: NA; V gene: TRBV5-6; J gene: TRBJ1-5; CDR3 DNA: TGTGCCAGCAGCTTGGGAGGGGCGGCTCAGCCCCAGCATTTT; CDR3 protein: CASSLGGAAQPQHF
clone size: NA; D gene: NA; V gene: TRBV9; J gene: TRBJ1-1; CDR3 DNA: TGTGCCAGCAGCGCCCCTTCAGGAGGACTCAATACTGAAGCTTTCTTT; CDR3 protein: CASSAPSGGLNTEAFF
clone size: once; D gene: TRBD1; V gene: TRBV6-1; J gene: TRBJ1-2; CDR3 DNA: TGTGCCAGCAGTGAAGAATGGATGACAGGGGTGAACACCTTC; CDR3 protein: CASSEEWMTGVNTF
clone size: NA; D gene: NA; V gene: TRBV7-6; J gene: TRBJ1-1; CDR3 DNA: TGTGCCAGCAGCGCCCAACAGGGACTGAACACTGAAGCTTTCTTT; CDR3 protein: CASSAQQGLNTEAFF
clone size: few; D gene: NA; V gene: TRBV7-8; J gene: TRBJ2-7; CDR3 DNA: TGTGCCAGCAGCTCGGACAGAATCTACGAGCAGTACTTC; CDR3 protein: CASSSDRIYEQYF
clone size: once; D gene: NA; V gene: TRBV6-5; J gene: TRBJ1-1; CDR3 DNA: TGTGCCAGCAGAGGTCAGATGAACACTGAAGCTTTCTTT; CDR3 protein: CASRGQMNTEAFF
clone size: few; D gene: NA; V gene: TRBV28; J gene: TRBJ2-3; CDR3 DNA: TGTGCCAGCAGTTTCTCAGATACGCAGTATTTT; CDR3 protein: CASSFSDTQYF
clone size: NA; D gene: NA; V gene: TRBV11-2; J gene: TRBJ2-1; CDR3 DNA: TGTGCCAGCAGCTCAGGTCGGGGGGCCCACAATGAGCAGTTCTTC; CDR3 protein: CASSSGRGAHNEQFF
clone size: NA; D gene: NA; V gene: TRBV6-6; J gene: TRBJ2-7; CDR3 DNA: TGTGCCAGCAGTTACTCCCGTTACGAGCAGTACTTC; CDR3 protein: CASSYSRYEQYF
clone size: medium-sized; D gene: NA; V gene: TRBV7-2; J gene: TRBJ1-2; CDR3 DNA: TGTGCCAGCAGCTTAGGAGCAACTCAGGGTCGTGGCTACACCTTC; CDR3 protein: CASSLGATQGRGYTF
clone size: few; D gene: NA; V gene: TRBV2; J gene: TRBJ1-1; CDR3 DNA: TGTGCCAGCAGTAACGGACAGAACACTGAAGCTTTCTTT; CDR3 protein: CASSNGQNTEAFF
clone size: NA; D gene: TRBD2; V gene: TRBV18; J gene: TRBJ2-3; CDR3 DNA: TGTGCCAGCTGCACCGGGTCGGCGGGGGGCTCCACAGATACGCAGTATTTT; CDR3 protein: CASCTGSAGGSTDTQYF
clone size: NA; D gene: NA; V gene: TRBV4-2; J gene: TRBJ1-1; CDR3 DNA: TGTGCCAGCAGTAAATACTTGAACACTGAAGCTTTCTTT; CDR3 protein: CASSKYLNTEAFF
clone size: few; D gene: NA; V gene: TRBV10-3; J gene: TRBJ2-1; CDR3 DNA: TGTGCCACCCTCCCTAGAGAGCAGTTCTTC; CDR3 protein: CATLPREQFF
clone size: medium-sized; D gene: NA; V gene: TRBV7-6; J gene: TRBJ1-1; CDR3 DNA: TGTGCCAGCAGCCCCCCGGACGCCTACGAAGCTTTCTTT; CDR3 protein: CASSPPDAYEAFF
clone size: NA; D gene: NA; V gene: TRBV29-1; J gene: TRBJ1-6; CDR3 DNA: TGCAGCGTAGCGGGGGCCACAATCAATTCACCCCTCCACTTT; CDR3 protein: CSVAGATINSPLHF
clone size: NA; D gene: TRBD2; V gene: TRBV4-1; J gene: TRBJ2-2; CDR3 DNA: TGCGCCAGCAGCCAAGATTCGGGGGGGTGGACCGGGGAGCTGTTTTTT; CDR3 protein: CASSQDSGGWTGELFF
clone size: NA; D gene: NA; V gene: TRBV2; J gene: TRBJ2-7; CDR3 DNA: TGTGCCAGCAGCCCCGACAGGGCAGGGGGGGAGCAGTACTTC; CDR3 protein: CASSPDRAGGEQYF
clone size: NA; D gene: TRBD1; V gene: TRBV5-1; J gene: TRBJ2-2; CDR3 DNA: TGCGCCAGCAGCTTGGGACAGGGGAGTACCGGGGAGCTGTTTTTT; CDR3 protein: CASSLGQGSTGELFF
clone size: NA; D gene: NA; V gene: TRBV7-6; J gene: TRBJ1-1; CDR3 DNA: TGTGCCACCTCCCGACAGGAAAACACTGAAGCTTTCTTT; CDR3 protein: CATSRQENTEAFF
clone size: NA; D gene: TRBD1; V gene: TRBV7-8; J gene: TRBJ1-1; CDR3 DNA: TGTGCCAGCAGCTTCCGGGACAGGGGAAGTAACACTGAAGCTTTCTTT; CDR3 protein: CASSFRDRGSNTEAFF
clone size: NA; D gene: NA; V gene: TRBV27; J gene: TRBJ1-3; CDR3 DNA: TGTGCCAGCAGTTTAGGGACGATGGGAGACACCATATATTTT; CDR3 protein: CASSLGTMGDTIYF
clone size: NA; D gene: TRBD1; V gene: TRBV9; J gene: TRBJ2-7; CDR3 DNA: TGTGCCAGCAGCGGTAGGACAGGGGGCGACTACGAGCAGTACTTC; CDR3 protein: CASSGRTGGDYEQYF
clone size: NA; D gene: NA; V gene: TRBV6-6; J gene: TRBJ1-5; CDR3 DNA: TGTGCCAGCACCCCAAACCGGGCCCCCAATCAGCCCCAGCATTTT; CDR3 protein: CASTPNRAPNQPQHF
clone size: NA; D gene: NA; V gene: TRBV27; J gene: TRBJ2-7; CDR3 DNA: TGTGCCAGCAGTTTAACGGGGGCCGAGCAGTACTTC; CDR3 protein: CASSLTGAEQYF
clone size: few; D gene: TRBD1; V gene: TRBV30; J gene: TRBJ1-3; CDR3 DNA: TGTGCCTGGAGTGTTGGGACAGGGGGATCTGGAAACACCATATATTTT; CDR3 protein: CAWSVGTGGSGNTIYF
clone size: NA; D gene: NA; V gene: TRBV29-1; J gene: TRBJ1-5; CDR3 DNA: TGCAGCGTTGCAGGGCTGGATCAGCCCCAGCATTTT; CDR3 protein: CSVAGLDQPQHF
clone size: NA; D gene: NA; V gene: TRBV7-9; J gene: TRBJ2-7; CDR3 DNA: TGTGCCAGCAGTTACGTTAAGGGGCTAGCCTACGAGCAGTACTTC; CDR3 protein: CASSYVKGLAYEQYF
clone size: NA; D gene: NA; V gene: TRBV19; J gene: TRBJ1-1; CDR3 DNA: TGTGCCAGTACCCGCGGGGGGGAAGCTTTCTTT; CDR3 protein: CASTRGGEAFF
clone size: NA; D gene: TRBD2; V gene: TRBV29-1; J gene: TRBJ2-5; CDR3 DNA: TGCAGCGTTGAAACTCGCAGCGGGAGCCGGGAGACCCAGTACTTC; CDR3 protein: CSVETRSGSRETQYF
clone size: NA; D gene: TRBD2; V gene: TRBV7-8; J gene: TRBJ2-7; CDR3 DNA: TGTGCCAGCAGCGCTAGCGGGTTTCCCTCCCACGAGCAGTACTTC; CDR3 protein: CASSASGFPSHEQYF
clone size: NA; D gene: NA; V gene: TRBV5-1; J gene: TRBJ2-2; CDR3 DNA: TGCGCCAGCAGCTTCGGGAGCGCGAACACCGGGGAGCTGTTTTTT; CDR3 protein: CASSFGSANTGELFF
clone size: few; D gene: TRBD1; V gene: TRBV7-9; J gene: TRBJ1-2; CDR3 DNA: TGTGCCAGCAGGCGACAGGGGGCGCCCGGGTATGGCTACACCTTC; CDR3 protein: CASRRQGAPGYGYTF
clone size: NA; D gene: NA; V gene: TRBV5-5; J gene: TRBJ2-3; CDR3 DNA: TGTGCCAGCAGTTCGGAGGGTGTCGGGAACACAGATACGCAGTATTTT; CDR3 protein: CASSSEGVGNTDTQYF
clone size: NA; D gene: TRBD1; V gene: TRBV25-1; J gene: TRBJ2-7; CDR3 DNA: TGTGCCAGCCGCGGACAGGGTGGCTACGAGCAGTACTTC; CDR3 protein: CASRGQGGYEQYF
clone size: few; D gene: TRBD1; V gene: TRBV6-1; J gene: TRBJ1-3; CDR3 DNA: TGTGCCAGCAGTGAATTAGGGGGCGCTGGAAACACCATATATTTT; CDR3 protein: CASSELGGAGNTIYF
clone size: NA; D gene: TRBD1; V gene: TRBV6-1; J gene: TRBJ1-1; CDR3 DNA: TGTGCCAGCCATGTGGACAGGGGGAGCACTGAAGCTTTCTTT; CDR3 protein: CASHVDRGSTEAFF
clone size: NA; D gene: TRBD2; V gene: TRBV5-1; J gene: TRBJ2-3; CDR3 DNA: TGCGCCAGCAGCTTGGCCTCGCGGGGGACTCATACGCAGTATTTT; CDR3 protein: CASSLASRGTHTQYF
clone size: NA; D gene: TRBD2; V gene: TRBV11-1; J gene: TRBJ2-7; CDR3 DNA: TGTGCCAGCAGCTTAGAACTAGCGGGAGGAGCCTACGAGCAGTACTTC; CDR3 protein: CASSLELAGGAYEQYF
clone size: NA; D gene: NA; V gene: TRBV5-1; J gene: TRBJ2-2; CDR3 DNA: TGCGCCAGCAGCTTGGGCTACAGGCCCGCGAACACCGGGGAGCTGTTTTTT; CDR3 protein: CASSLGYRPANTGELFF
clone size: many; D gene: NA; V gene: TRBV7-9; J gene: TRBJ2-2; CDR3 DNA: TGTGCCAGCAAAGGGGTTCCCCCGGAGCTGTTTTTT; CDR3 protein: CASKGVPPELFF